Following are 3 T cell receptor beta chains from one sample sequenced in a study of blood T cells in healthy people across ages. Primed by a sample-barcoded 5' primer and a J-beta primer mix, a second PCR proceeded for about 7 to 11 cycles. TCRdb re-derived calls from the 5' RACE reads in MiXCR, one entry per CDR3 protein. The data show roughly 680,000 distinct CDR3 sequences, with around 50% seen just once and roughly 12% held by the top ten. The sample comprised blood. The receptors come from a woman aged 80 or older in good health.

As for this clonotype: Given a much more abundant clone one base away, this may be a read error. The chain carries TRBV5-5 and TRBJ2-5; the D gene is possibly TRBD1 (7 bases). The CDR3 has 14 amino acids. Looked up from germline, CDR1 is SGHKS and CDR2 is YYEKEE (reference sequence). CDR3 sequence (DNA): TGTGCCGGCAGCGGGCTAACAGGGGTAGAGACCCAGTACTTC. It is translated as CAGSGLTGVETQYF.

A word on this clonotype: A much larger clone sits a single nucleotide away, making a read error possible. The chain combines TRBV20-1 with TRBJ2-1; TRBD2 aligns across 12 bases. The CDR3 extends over 16 amino acids. CDR1 and CDR2 from the germline V gene are DFQATT and SNEGSKA (reference sequence). J lost 8 bases, V lost 1 base, and 9 bases had no gene match. The chain's CDR3 is CSARVWTSGIMDEQFF. As DNA, the CDR3 is TGCAGTGCTAGAGTGTGGACTAGCGGGATTATGGATGAGCAGTTCTTC.

This clonotype was detected a few times. V gene TRBV5-1 combines with J gene TRBJ1-4; D may be TRBD1 (5 bases). CDR1 SGHRS and CDR2 YFSETQ come from the germline V gene. The CDR3 spans 13 residues. Trimming took off 3 bases at V and 8 bases at J, with 11 bases between the two ends. CDR3 residues: CASSWLGEEKLFF. CDR3 nucleotides: TGCGCCAGCAGCTGGCTGGGGGAGGAAAAACTGTTTTTT.